A selection of T cell receptor beta chains follows, all from one sample in a study of blood T cell repertoires in COVID-19. The data were produced by immunoSEQ multiplex PCR, yet TCRdb's version contains in-frame clones alone and is incomplete. The table lists 100,000 or so clones, around 84% of them singletons. Sequenced sample: peripheral blood. Source of these receptors: a human donor in a cohort sampled during active COVID-19. CDR3s include the opening cysteine and the closing phenylalanine or tryptophan. D genes are given only for firm matches. Only part of the rows carry a size: once, few, many, or a class if the clone is expanded.

>13|few|TRBV7-5|NA|TRBJ2-7
TGTGCCAGAAGCTCGACAGCCTCCTACGAGCAGTACTTC
CARSSTASYEQYF
>13|NA|TRBV12-3/TRBV12-4|NA|TRBJ2-1
TGTGCCAGCAGGAGGGGGTCCTACAATGAGCAGTTCTTC
CASRRGSYNEQFF
>11|few|TRBV30|NA|TRBJ1-2
TGTGCCTGGAGTGCTCTAACTGGCTACACCTTC
CAWSALTGYTF
>12|once|TRBV12-3/TRBV12-4|NA|TRBJ1-1
TGTGCCAGCAAAATTACAGGGACTGAAGCTTTCTTT
CASKITGTEAFF
>17|NA|TRBV7-9|NA|TRBJ2-6
TGTGCCAGCAGCTTATCAGGGGAGGGCTCTGGGGCCAACGTCCTGACTTTC
CASSLSGEGSGANVLTF
>16|NA|TRBV28|NA|TRBJ2-1
TGTGCCAGCAGTGACCGGGACTGGGCTCCATACAACGGGCAGTTCTTC
CASSDRDWAPYNGQFF
>15|NA|TRBV27|TRBD2|TRBJ2-2
TGTGCCAGCAGTTTAGGGACTATCCCGACCGGGGAGCTGTTTTTT
CASSLGTIPTGELFF
>13|NA|TRBV28|TRBD1|TRBJ1-2
TGTGCCACCGACAGGGGGCAATATTTAGGCTACACCTTC
CATDRGQYLGYTF
>17|NA|TRBV5-4|TRBD2|TRBJ2-7
TGTGCCAGCAGCTCGCCGACTAGCGGGAGAACCGCTAACGAGCAGTACTTC
CASSSPTSGRTANEQYF
>13|NA|TRBV5-1|NA|TRBJ1-2
TGCGCCAGCAGCTCACTTCAGGGGTCTGGCTACACCTTC
CASSSLQGSGYTF
>17|NA|TRBV30|TRBD2|TRBJ2-7
TGTGCCTGGAGTGTAAAAGTCGGACTAGCGGCTTCCTACGAGCAGTACTTC
CAWSVKVGLAASYEQYF
>14|NA|TRBV29-1|TRBD1|TRBJ1-1
TGCAGCGCTAGCGAACAGGGGAGAAACACTGAAGCTTTCTTT
CSASEQGRNTEAFF
>12|NA|TRBV15|NA|TRBJ1-2
TGTGCCACCAGCAACCGGGGAGGAGGCTACACCTTC
CATSNRGGGYTF
>16|few|TRBV5-4|TRBD1|TRBJ1-4
TGTGCCAGCAGCTCCTCTTTGGGGACAGGGCCAGGGATACTGTTTTTT
CASSSSLGTGPGILFF
>13|NA|TRBV25-1|NA|TRBJ2-7
TGTGCCAGCAGTGTGGGCAGGGACTACGAGCAGTACTTC
CASSVGRDYEQYF
>15|few|TRBV4-2|NA|TRBJ2-7
TGTGCCAGCAGCCAAGATCTTACGGTAACCTACGAGCAGTACTTC
CASSQDLTVTYEQYF
>17|NA|TRBV10-2|TRBD1|TRBJ1-1
TGCGCCAGCATCGAACCCCGGACAGGGAGCGGGAACACTGAAGCTTTCTTT
CASIEPRTGSGNTEAFF
>15|NA|TRBV29-1|TRBD2|TRBJ2-3
TGCAGCGTTGACGGGGGGGCTACGAGCACAGATACGCAGTATTTT
CSVDGGATSTDTQYF
>15|NA|TRBV2|NA|TRBJ1-5
TGTGCCAGCAGTGACCGGGGATTGTCAGGTCAGCCCCAGCATTTT
CASSDRGLSGQPQHF
>14|once|TRBV11-2|NA|TRBJ2-7
TGTGCCAGCAGCTCTGACAGGCTCAGTGTCGAGCAGTACTTC
CASSSDRLSVEQYF
>15|NA|TRBV30|NA|TRBJ1-2
TGTGCCTGGAGTGTAGGCCCCCCAGGGGCGCGAGGCTACACCTTC
CAWSVGPPGARGYTF
>15|once|TRBV5-1|TRBD1|TRBJ2-1
TGCGCCAGCAGCTTCTCGGGACAGGGCTACAATGAGCAGTTCTTC
CASSFSGQGYNEQFF
>13|NA|TRBV6-6|TRBD1|TRBJ2-1
TGTGCCAGCAGTTACCCATCAGGGGGAGAGCAGTTCTTC
CASSYPSGGEQFF
>15|NA|TRBV7-9|TRBD2|TRBJ2-1
TGTGCCAGCAGCCTCGCTCGACTAGCGCGGCGGGAGCAGTTCTTC
CASSLARLARREQFF
>15|NA|TRBV4-1|NA|TRBJ2-1
TGCGCCAGCAGCCTTAGCCTCGGGATCTACAATGAGCAGTTCTTC
CASSLSLGIYNEQFF
>16|NA|TRBV18|TRBD1|TRBJ2-7
TGTGCCAGCTCACCAAAGGTCAGACAGGGGTCGTACGAGCAGTACTTC
CASSPKVRQGSYEQYF
>16|NA|TRBV6-5|TRBD2|TRBJ2-1
TGTGCCAGCAGTTACTCACGCGGGGGCTCCTACAATGAGCAGTTCTTC
CASSYSRGGSYNEQFF
>13|NA|TRBV6-5|TRBD1|TRBJ2-7
TGTGCCACCTTCGACAGGGCCCCCTACGAGCAGTACTTC
CATFDRAPYEQYF
>15|NA|TRBV5-1|TRBD2|TRBJ2-1
TGCGCCAGCAGCCCTAGCGGGGGGGACTACAATGAGCAGTTCTTC
CASSPSGGDYNEQFF
>12|NA|TRBV28|NA|TRBJ2-7
TGTGCCAGCAGTCCCGACAGCTACGAGCAGTACTTC
CASSPDSYEQYF
>15|NA|TRBV5-3|NA|TRBJ1-5
TGTGCCAGAAGCTTGGAGAGTTATAGCAATCAGCCCCAGCATTTT
CARSLESYSNQPQHF
>14|NA|TRBV19|NA|TRBJ2-2
TGTGCCAGTAGTATAGGCAGGAACACCGGGGAGCTGTTTTTT
CASSIGRNTGELFF
>14|once|TRBV7-2|NA|TRBJ2-2
TGTGCCAGCAGCCCAGGACTAAGAGCCGGGGAGCTGTTTTTT
CASSPGLRAGELFF
>16|NA|TRBV18|TRBD1|TRBJ1-1
TGTGCCAGCTCACCTGAAACGACAGGGGTTGGGACTGAAGCTTTCTTT
CASSPETTGVGTEAFF
>21|NA|TRBV6-2/TRBV6-3|TRBD2|TRBJ2-7
TGTGCCAGCAGTTATGGCCCACATCCAGGGACTAGCGGGACGGGAACCTACGAGCAGTACTTC
CASSYGPHPGTSGTGTYEQYF
>15|NA|TRBV11-3|NA|TRBJ2-1
TGTGCCAGCGGAAAGGGAGGAGGATCCTACAATGAGCAGTTCTTC
CASGKGGGSYNEQFF
>19|NA|TRBV30|TRBD1|TRBJ1-6
TGTGCCTGGAGCGGGACAGGGATTTTCGCTGGCTCCTATAATTCACCCCTCCACTTT
CAWSGTGIFAGSYNSPLHF
>14|NA|TRBV5-1|NA|TRBJ2-7
TGCGCCAGCAGCTTGGTTCCAGGGTCTTACGAGCAGTACTTC
CASSLVPGSYEQYF
>16|NA|TRBV14|TRBD2|TRBJ2-3
TGTGCCAGCAGCCGTAGCGGGGGGGAAGACAGAGATACGCAGTATTTT
CASSRSGGEDRDTQYF
>14|NA|TRBV7-2|TRBD1|TRBJ2-7
TGTGCCAGCAGCTTAACAGGGGGCTACCACGAGCAGTACTTC
CASSLTGGYHEQYF
>14|NA|TRBV27|NA|TRBJ1-2
TGTGCCAGCAGTCCGGGACACCGGGACTATGGCTACACCTTC
CASSPGHRDYGYTF
>14|NA|TRBV6-1|TRBD1|TRBJ1-2
TGTGCCAGCAGTGAAAGGGACAGCCTCTATGGCTACACCTTC
CASSERDSLYGYTF
>14|NA|TRBV6-5|TRBD1|TRBJ1-5
TGTGCCAGCAGGACAGGGGGCAGGAATCAGCCCCAGCATTTT
CASRTGGRNQPQHF
>16|NA|TRBV3-1/TRBV3-2|TRBD2|TRBJ2-2
TGTGCCAGCAGCCATGGCCTAGCGGGAGCTACCGGGGAGCTGTTTTTT
CASSHGLAGATGELFF
>17|few|TRBV5-4|TRBD2|TRBJ2-3
TGTGCCAGCAGCCTGGGACTAGCGGGGGCTAGCACAGATACGCAGTATTTT
CASSLGLAGASTDTQYF
>16|NA|TRBV4-2|TRBD2|TRBJ2-1
TGTGCCAGCAGCCCAAGTCGCGGGAGGGCCTACAATGAGCAGTTCTTC
CASSPSRGRAYNEQFF
>17|medium-sized|TRBV7-9|NA|TRBJ1-6
TGTGCCAGCAGCGATTTTGGGGGGGCGGATTATAATTCACCCCTCCACTTT
CASSDFGGADYNSPLHF
>15|NA|TRBV2|TRBD2|TRBJ2-1
TGTGCCAGCAGTCCTTGGACTAGCGGGGGGGATGAGCAGTTCTTC
CASSPWTSGGDEQFF
>13|NA|TRBV6-2/TRBV6-3|NA|TRBJ2-5
TGTGCCAGCAGTTGGGCCCCTGAGGAGACCCAGTACTTC
CASSWAPEETQYF